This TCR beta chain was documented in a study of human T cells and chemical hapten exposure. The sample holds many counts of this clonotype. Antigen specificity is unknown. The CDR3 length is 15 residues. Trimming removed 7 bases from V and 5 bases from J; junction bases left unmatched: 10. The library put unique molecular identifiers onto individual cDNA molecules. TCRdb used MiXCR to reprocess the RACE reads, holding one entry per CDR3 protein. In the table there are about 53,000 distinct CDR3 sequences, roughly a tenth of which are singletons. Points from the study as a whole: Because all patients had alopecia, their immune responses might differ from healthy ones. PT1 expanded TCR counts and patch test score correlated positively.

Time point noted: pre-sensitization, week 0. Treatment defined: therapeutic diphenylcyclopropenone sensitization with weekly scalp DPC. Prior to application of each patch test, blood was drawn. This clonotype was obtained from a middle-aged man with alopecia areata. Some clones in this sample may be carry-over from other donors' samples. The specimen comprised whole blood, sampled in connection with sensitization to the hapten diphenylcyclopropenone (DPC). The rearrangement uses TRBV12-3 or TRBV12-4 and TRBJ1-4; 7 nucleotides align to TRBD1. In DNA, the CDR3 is TGTGCCAGCACCTTGGGCAGGGGGGGGAATGAAAAACTGTTTTTT. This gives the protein CASTLGRGGNEKLFF.